A single T cell receptor beta chain is shown here with its context. One junction end does not reproduce the germline sequence, and a read error may be involved. The source of the sample is a study of blood T cell repertoires in COVID-19. The CDR3 sequence is 14 residues long. Germline lookup yields CDR1 SGHTA and CDR2 FQGNSA. Sequenced by immunoSEQ multiplex PCR; TCRdb stores in-frame clones only, minus some. Counted here are roughly 60,000 clones, approximately 85% occurring once; the ten biggest clones make up 12%. Sequenced material: peripheral blood. The receptor's source is a human donor in a cohort sampled during active COVID-19. The chain joins TRBV7-2 to TRBJ2-1; 11 bases align to TRBD2. The CDR3 reads CASSGQLAGETSLF. CDR3 coding DNA: TGTGCCAGCAGCGGCCAACTAGCGGGGGAAACAAGCCTCTTC. The full variable domain, its missing parts supplied by reference TRBV7-2 and TRBJ2-1, is GAGVSQSPSNKVTEKGKDVELRCDPISGHTALYWYRQSLGQGLEFLIYFQGNSAPDKSGLPSDRFSAERTGGSVSTLTIQRTQQEDSAVYLCASSGQLAGETSLFGPGTRLTVL.